What follows is one TCR beta chain and its context. Antigen unknown. Sequencing was performed with immunoSEQ multiplex PCR; in TCRdb, only in-frame clones are kept and a portion is missing. The sample holds some 140,000 clones, around 85% seen once. The source of the sample is a study of T cell responses to AZD1222 COVID-19 vaccine. The study's findings and limits: After two AZD1222 doses, spike-specific TCR breadth and depth rose versus day 0. Donors were largely white British and mainly female; clonal diversity was possibly underestimated.

V was pared by 3 bases and J by 1 base, with 12 bases between. The length of the CDR3 is 15 residues. Per germline, CDR1 SQVTM and CDR2 ANQGSEA. The material was peripheral blood, obtained on day 0 of MenACWY control vaccination. The J gene is TRBJ2-2, the V gene TRBV29-1, with D possibly being TRBD1 or TRBD2 (5 bases each). This clonotype was sampled from an adult in good health. The CDR3 here is CSVDIGARNTGELFF. DNA of the CDR3: TGCAGCGTTGATATCGGGGCCAGGAACACCGGGGAGCTGTTTTTT.